The rows below give T cell receptor beta chains drawn from one sample of a study of response to subunit inactivated influenza vaccine. TCRdb ran MiXCR on the RT-PCR reads and lists one entry per CDR3 protein. The sample has roughly 780,000 distinct CDR3 sequences, 18% seen once. Sequenced here: PBMCs from blood, sampled roughly 5 days after vaccination. The receptors shown here come from a man aged 50 to 60 who received an inactivated influenza vaccine. CDR3s leave out the opening cysteine and the closing phenylalanine or tryptophan.

V gene	J gene	CDR3 length	CDR3 protein
TRBV5-5	TRBJ1-2	14	ASSLGWAIRASGYT
TRBV28	TRBJ2-6	14	ASSPGDWVGANVLT
TRBV7-9	TRBJ2-3	14	ASSYYLAGLKDTQY
TRBV7-2	TRBJ1-2	14	ASSSGTGSRSYGYT
TRBV4-1	TRBJ1-6	14	ASSRAGRGYNSPLH
TRBV6-2/TRBV6-3	TRBJ2-1	18	ASSYHPSGNLPGAYNEQF
TRBV7-8	TRBJ2-7	13	ASSFPPGGNDEQY
TRBV20-1	TRBJ1-2	14	SARGRSQGGDYGYT
TRBV20-1	TRBJ2-7	12	SANPVGLPYEQY
TRBV7-2	TRBJ1-2	12	ASSLLQGNYGYT
TRBV6-1	TRBJ2-2	13	ASSDDRGRTGELF
TRBV15	TRBJ2-1	13	ATSRRSPTSPGQF
TRBV18	TRBJ2-5	12	ASSPLTSQETQY
TRBV20-1	TRBJ2-1	12	SASGFRGLNEQF
TRBV29-1	TRBJ2-2	10	SVDTGAGELF
TRBV10-2	TRBJ2-7	10	ASSGRNYEQY
TRBV30	TRBJ2-1	11	AWTGTGYNEQF
TRBV3-1	TRBJ2-7	16	ASSQVWTSGVTAYEQY
TRBV4-3	TRBJ2-1	14	ASSQVGARRPGEQF
TRBV5-1	TRBJ2-5	12	ASSLGEHQETQY
TRBV5-1	TRBJ2-5	9	ASSWDETQY
TRBV5-1	TRBJ1-4	13	ASSLEGAFNEKLF
TRBV28	TRBJ2-5	14	ASSFLAGGHGETQY
TRBV3-1	TRBJ2-1	12	ASSRSGRNNEQF
TRBV6-5	TRBJ2-3	11	ASSYRGRDTQY
TRBV20-1	TRBJ2-5	12	SATDLGEQETQY
TRBV7-9	TRBJ1-4	10	ASSSLHEKLF
TRBV28	TRBJ1-2	13	ASSLSGGGNYGYT
TRBV27	TRBJ2-6	16	ASSLAGTGLSGANVLT
TRBV2	TRBJ2-7	11	ASSVGPSYEQY
TRBV24-1	TRBJ2-1	15	ATSDPTSGTTYNEQF
TRBV7-9	TRBJ2-1	13	ASIPPGRLYNEQF
TRBV20-1	TRBJ2-1	12	SASGQLLRNEQF
TRBV7-2	TRBJ1-2	13	ASSFTLGQKNGYT
TRBV7-2	TRBJ2-3	15	ASSLVGSGSSTDTQY
TRBV18	TRBJ2-3	15	ASSPRKGRVATDTQY
TRBV28	TRBJ2-2	14	ASSLWARTETGELF
TRBV9	TRBJ2-7	13	ASSVGALSSYEQY
TRBV27	TRBJ2-7	11	ASSSETGSEQY
TRBV7-2	TRBJ1-1	11	ASSSGVYTEAF
TRBV5-1	TRBJ2-5	14	ASSYSSGRAGETQY
TRBV20-1	TRBJ1-5	11	SARGVPGQPQH
TRBV11-2	TRBJ2-7	13	ASSGTSGRPYEQY
TRBV5-1	TRBJ2-3	11	ASSLEGLATQY
TRBV20-1	TRBJ2-2	19	SAAHSGTSGRAWGNTGELF
TRBV6-1	TRBJ2-1	15	ASSRISRGQRNNEQF
TRBV7-2	TRBJ2-1	13	ASSLSRGGYNEQF
TRBV20-1	TRBJ1-4	11	SAPTATHEKLF
TRBV7-7	TRBJ2-5	13	ASSLGTGIRETQY
TRBV25-1	TRBJ2-3	13	ASSESGANADTQY
TRBV12-3/TRBV12-4	TRBJ2-7	11	ASSLRGRGEQY
TRBV7-2	TRBJ2-7	13	ASSRLFGGGSEQY
TRBV5-1	TRBJ2-7	12	ASTPDREADEQY
TRBV20-1	TRBJ2-7	16	SARPRGGSGKGIYEQY